This TCR beta chain stems from a study of T cell responses to AZD1222 COVID-19 vaccine. TCRdb keeps only in-frame clones here, not all; method: immunoSEQ multiplex PCR. This table has about 150,000 clones, around 88% appearing once. This CDR3 comprises 15 residues. The germline CDR1 and CDR2 sequences are SGHNT and YYREEE (reference sequence). Trimming shortened V by 2 bases and J by 2 bases, and 11 bases separated the two germline ends. The clonotype originates from an adult in good health. The V gene is TRBV5-4, the J gene TRBJ2-1; no firm D call. This specimen consisted of peripheral blood, obtained on day 0 of AZD1222 vaccination. CDR3 amino acids: CASSFPDQTYNEQFF. CDR3 nucleotides: TGTGCCAGCAGCTTCCCGGACCAGACCTACAATGAGCAGTTCTTC.